What follows describes a single TCR beta chain. Its antigen is currently unknown. V was cut by 5 bases and J by 1 base, with 9 bases left in between. The CDR3 is made up of 13 amino acids. CDR1 and CDR2 (germline): SQVTM, ANQGSEA. This specimen belongs to a study of T cell responses to AZD1222 COVID-19 vaccine. Notes on the study in general: Just six people given AZD1222 tested seropositive at baseline. Spike-specific TCR breadth and depth were elevated following two AZD1222 doses. Donor demographics were predominantly white British with a female majority; clonal diversity may be underestimated.

Clones were sequenced by immunoSEQ multiplex PCR, and TCRdb holds only the in-frame ones, with some missing. The sample carries over 110,000 clones, about 92% recorded once. This sequence joins TRBV29-1 and TRBJ2-1; D ambiguous. This sample comprised peripheral blood, obtained on day 0 of AZD1222 vaccination. This receptor was obtained from an adult in good health. The CDR3 is CSVPAASYNEQFF. For the CDR3, the DNA is TGCAGCGTTCCGGCAGCTTCCTACAATGAGCAGTTCTTC.